This passage covers 8 T cell receptor beta chains from one sample sequenced in a study of cytomegalovirus exposure and HLA in healthy donors. The PCR contained 60 Vbeta and 13 Jbeta primers. Repertoires were generated with immunoSEQ multiplex PCR, while TCRdb's copy carries only in-frame clones and drops some. The sample lists approximately 200,000 clones; 84% were seen once. The sample consisted of PBMCs. The source is a boy between 10 and 17 years old in good health and CMV-seronegative.

The CDR3 nucleotides are TGTGCCAGCAGCCAAGAACGAGGGACAGGGGGGTACTTC. Translation gives CASSQERGTGGYF. This rearrangement joins TRBV4-2 to TRBJ2-7; 11 nucleotides match TRBD1. CDR1 and CDR2 from the germline V gene are LGHNA and YNFKEQ. This CDR3 is 13 amino acids long. V dropped 0 bases and J dropped 12; count of bases not matched to a gene: 4.

This sequence joins TRBV29-1 and TRBJ2-3, with D unclear. From germline, CDR1 is SQVTM and CDR2 ANQGSEA. The CDR3 is 13 amino acids. CDR3 in DNA: TGCAGTGGGCACCATCCTAGCACAGATACGCAGTATTTT. Amino acid sequence: CSGHHPSTDTQYF.

This clone showed up just once. The genes are TRBV25-1 and TRBJ1-6, with TRBD1 matching 10 bases. The CDR3 runs 18 residues. The V segment lost 2 bases and the J segment 9 bases; nucleotides outside the gene matches: 13. Germline CDR1 MGHDK, CDR2 SYGVNS. CDR3: CASSEKGQGSGGGSPLHF. The CDR3 nucleotides are TGTGCCAGCAGTGAAAAGGGACAGGGGTCCGGGGGGGGTTCACCCCTCCACTTT.

The V call is TRBV11-1, the J call TRBJ1-2; a weak D match, TRBD1 (6 bases). Germline CDR1 reads SGHAT; CDR2 reads FQDESV (reference sequence). The CDR3 is 15 amino acids. Trimming shortened V by 0 bases and J by 3 bases, and 11 bases separated the two germline ends. CDR3 sequence (DNA): TGTGCCAGCAGCTTAGCTCCGGGGGGCGACTATGGCTACACCTTC. Amino acids: CASSLAPGGDYGYTF.

The gene calls are TRBV29-1 and TRBJ2-6; 7 nucleotides align to TRBD2. Germline V CDR1 and CDR2: SQVTM, ANQGSEA. V lost 3 bases and J lost 4; bases outside the gene matches: 21. The CDR3 loop spans 20 amino acids. The CDR3 loop reads CSVEAPRGAGVMSGANVLTF. CDR3 DNA sequence: TGCAGCGTTGAGGCCCCCCGAGGGGCGGGAGTAATGTCCGGGGCCAACGTCCTGACTTTC.

This sequence joins TRBV27 and TRBJ2-3; 9 nucleotides match TRBD1. Germline V lookup: CDR1 MNHEY, CDR2 SMNVEV (reference sequence). CDR3 length equals 19 residues. With V trimmed by 3 bases and J by 4 bases, 17 bases remained unmatched. CDR3 in amino acids: CASSFYSTGTGSGSDTQYF. CDR3 sequence (DNA): TGTGCCAGCAGTTTCTACTCAACGGGGACAGGGAGTGGGTCAGATACGCAGTATTTT.

This chain links TRBV5-1 with TRBJ2-5; TRBD2 is a possible D gene (6 bases). CDR1 is SGHRS and CDR2 is YFSETQ in the germline V gene. This CDR3 has 15 residues. V shed 1 base and J shed 1 base, with 11 bases lying between them. This CDR3 is CASSLTGAGQETQYF. Written as DNA, the CDR3 is TGCGCCAGCAGCTTGACTGGAGCGGGCCAAGAGACCCAGTACTTC.

This chain joins TRBV9 and TRBJ1-4; D possibly corresponds to TRBD1 (6 bases). This CDR3 is built from 14 residues. Trimming cost V 3 bases and J 7 bases, with 13 bases left between them. Germline-derived CDR1 and CDR2 are SGDLS and YYNGEE. In DNA, the CDR3 is TGTGCCAGCAGCGGCGGGGGCGGAGGTGAAAAACTGTTTTTT. It is translated as CASSGGGGGEKLFF.